The entry that follows covers one T cell receptor (beta chain) sequence. The sample is drawn from a study of control samples from healthy donors and cancer patients. The CDR3 length is 15 residues. V was clipped by 5 bases and J by 3 bases, with 15 bases between them. Per the germline V gene, CDR1 is LNHDA and CDR2 is SQIVND (reference sequence). Libraries were prepared by immunoSEQ multiplex PCR; TCRdb keeps only in-frame clonotypes and omits some of them. This sample has about 80,000 clones, with about nine tenths found just once. The sequenced material came from blood. This chain connects TRBV19 to TRBJ2-3; a weak D match, TRBD1 (6 bases). The receptor was derived from a man aged 50 to 59 in good health. CDR3 sequence reads: CASSAQWGRTDTQYF. Written as DNA, the CDR3 is TGTGCCAGTAGTGCTCAATGGGGGCGGACAGATACGCAGTATTTT.